Listed below are T cell receptor beta chains from one sample, sequenced in a study of T-cell reconstitution after alpha-beta-depleted transplantation in children. TCRdb reprocessed the PCR reads via MiXCR and lists one record per CDR3 protein. Counted here are approximately 630,000 distinct CDR3 sequences, under 15% occurring once; the ten biggest clones make up approximately 0.8%. This material consisted of PBMCs, taken before TCRalphabeta/CD19-depleted stem cell transplant. The receptors originated from a girl aged 2 to 10 with congenital amegakaryocytic thrombocytopenia, due to receive a stem cell transplant. The CDR3 runs from the conserved cysteine through the conserved F or W. D genes are given only for firm matches. Only part of the rows carry a size: once, few, many, or a class if the clone is expanded.

size: many; D: TRBD1; V: TRBV5-1; J: TRBJ1-5; DNA: TGCGCCAGCAGCTCGGGACAGCGCAATCAGCCCCAGCATTTT; CDR3: CASSSGQRNQPQHF
size: -; D: -; V: TRBV15; J: TRBJ2-3; DNA: TGTGCCACCAGCAGAGATCTGTACCTAGGCCAAACAGATACGCAGTATTTT; CDR3: CATSRDLYLGQTDTQYF
size: medium-sized; D: -; V: TRBV5-1; J: TRBJ1-5; DNA: TGCGCCAGCAGGCCACAGGAAGATCAGCCCCAGCATTTT; CDR3: CASRPQEDQPQHF
size: many; D: TRBD2; V: TRBV10-3; J: TRBJ2-3; DNA: TGTGCCATGAGCGGGAGTAACACAGATACGCAGTATTTT; CDR3: CAMSGSNTDTQYF
size: few; D: TRBD2; V: TRBV12-3/TRBV12-4; J: TRBJ2-1; DNA: TGTGCCAGCAGACTGACTAGCGGGATGGGGAATGAGCAGTTCTTC; CDR3: CASRLTSGMGNEQFF
size: many; D: TRBD2; V: TRBV7-2; J: TRBJ2-1; DNA: TGTGCCAGCAGAGTAGCCGGACTAGCGGACTACAATGAGCAGTTCTTC; CDR3: CASRVAGLADYNEQFF
size: many; D: TRBD1; V: TRBV12-3/TRBV12-4; J: TRBJ1-2; DNA: TGTGCCAGCAGTTCCTACAGGGGGTCCGGCTACACCTTC; CDR3: CASSSYRGSGYTF
size: few; D: -; V: TRBV7-9; J: TRBJ2-2; DNA: TGTGCCAGCAGCTCCCAGCGGGTCACCGGGGAGCTGTTTTTT; CDR3: CASSSQRVTGELFF
size: -; D: -; V: TRBV4-1; J: TRBJ2-2; DNA: TGCGCCAGCAGCCAAGATCCTCAAGGGGCCGGGGAGCTGTTTTTT; CDR3: CASSQDPQGAGELFF
size: -; D: TRBD1; V: TRBV5-1; J: TRBJ2-1; DNA: TGCGCCAGCAGCTTACCCAGGGGGAAGTATGAGCAGTTCTTC; CDR3: CASSLPRGKYEQFF
size: many; D: TRBD1; V: TRBV29-1; J: TRBJ1-1; DNA: TGCAGCGTTGAATCCGGACAGGGCACCAACACTGAAGCTTTCTTT; CDR3: CSVESGQGTNTEAFF
size: -; D: TRBD2; V: TRBV10-3; J: TRBJ2-2; DNA: TGTGCCATCTCGTCTAGCGGGAGGGTAAACACCGGGGAGCTGTTTTTT; CDR3: CAISSSGRVNTGELFF
size: few; D: -; V: TRBV20-1; J: TRBJ2-2; DNA: TGCAGTGCAAGAGAATGGCAGGCGATGAACACCGGGGAGCTGTTTTTT; CDR3: CSAREWQAMNTGELFF
size: -; D: -; V: TRBV27; J: TRBJ2-7; DNA: TGTGCCAGCAGTTTACTTTGGGGGTCCTACGAGCAGTACTTC; CDR3: CASSLLWGSYEQYF
size: few; D: -; V: TRBV6-6; J: TRBJ2-7; DNA: TGTGCCAGCGGGCCGCGGGGCGAGCAGTACTTC; CDR3: CASGPRGEQYF
size: few; D: TRBD2; V: TRBV5-1; J: TRBJ2-5; DNA: TGCGCCAGCAGCTTGAGTCCGGGAGGGGAGACCCAGTACTTC; CDR3: CASSLSPGGETQYF
size: few; D: -; V: TRBV28; J: TRBJ1-1; DNA: TGTGCCAGCAGAATCCCCGGGACCCTTAACACTGAAGCTTTCTTT; CDR3: CASRIPGTLNTEAFF
size: many; D: -; V: TRBV5-1; J: TRBJ2-7; DNA: TGCGCCAGCAGCTTGGTCGTGACTGGTACCTACGAGCAGTACTTC; CDR3: CASSLVVTGTYEQYF
size: many; D: -; V: TRBV5-1; J: TRBJ2-1; DNA: TGCGCCAGCAGCTTTCCGACAGACCTCAATGAGCAGTTCTTC; CDR3: CASSFPTDLNEQFF
size: many; D: TRBD2; V: TRBV12-3/TRBV12-4; J: TRBJ2-1; DNA: TGTGCCAGCAGTTCCACGACGACTAGCGTCAATGAGCAGTTCTTC; CDR3: CASSSTTTSVNEQFF
size: many; D: -; V: TRBV7-9; J: TRBJ2-1; DNA: TGTGCCAGCAGCTTGCCGGTAATAAATGAGCAGTTCTTC; CDR3: CASSLPVINEQFF
size: many; D: TRBD2; V: TRBV5-1; J: TRBJ2-1; DNA: TGCGCCAGCAGCTCGGGGTTGGGACTAGCGGGAGTCGATGAGCAGTTCTTC; CDR3: CASSSGLGLAGVDEQFF
size: few; D: -; V: TRBV5-5; J: TRBJ2-3; DNA: TGTGCCAGCAGCTTTTGGGATGGGGGCACAGATACGCAGTATTTT; CDR3: CASSFWDGGTDTQYF
size: few; D: TRBD2; V: TRBV5-1; J: TRBJ2-7; DNA: TGCGCCAGCAGCGACTTGGGACTAGCCTACGAGCAGTACTTC; CDR3: CASSDLGLAYEQYF
size: -; D: TRBD1; V: TRBV19; J: TRBJ1-1; DNA: TGTGCCAGTACCGATGGGGACAGTCACTTGGAAGCTTTCTTT; CDR3: CASTDGDSHLEAFF
size: -; D: TRBD2; V: TRBV10-3; J: TRBJ2-1; DNA: TGTGCCATCAGTCTGGGACTAGCGGAAAGCTCCTACAATGAGCAGTTCTTC; CDR3: CAISLGLAESSYNEQFF
size: many; D: -; V: TRBV12-3/TRBV12-4; J: TRBJ2-1; DNA: TGTGCCAGCAGTTCCCGAGGACTGGGGAATGAGCAGTTCTTC; CDR3: CASSSRGLGNEQFF
size: many; D: -; V: TRBV4-2; J: TRBJ2-3; DNA: TGTGCCAGCAGCCAAGAGATGAGCACAGATACGCAGTATTTT; CDR3: CASSQEMSTDTQYF
size: -; D: -; V: TRBV9; J: TRBJ1-2; DNA: TGTGCCAGCAGCTTAGGGGCCGCTGCTAACTATGGCTACACCTTC; CDR3: CASSLGAAANYGYTF
size: few; D: -; V: TRBV5-1; J: TRBJ1-1; DNA: TGCGCCAGCAGCTTGGAAGGTCTCAGGGTAACTTTCTTT; CDR3: CASSLEGLRVTFF
size: -; D: -; V: TRBV20-1; J: TRBJ2-3; DNA: TGCAGTGCTTCCCCGTCGTACGGGTCTAGCACAGATACGCAGTATTTT; CDR3: CSASPSYGSSTDTQYF
size: many; D: -; V: TRBV7-2; J: TRBJ2-3; DNA: TGTGCCAGCAGCTTAGTCCCCGGGAGAGCAGATACGCAGTATTTT; CDR3: CASSLVPGRADTQYF
size: -; D: TRBD2; V: TRBV30; J: TRBJ2-1; DNA: TGTGCCTGGACCCACGGGAGGGCGGTTGAGCAGTTCTTC; CDR3: CAWTHGRAVEQFF
size: many; D: -; V: TRBV6-1; J: TRBJ1-1; DNA: TGTGCCAGCACTGAAAGTAGTGGGAGGGGAGCTTTCTTT; CDR3: CASTESSGRGAFF
size: many; D: -; V: TRBV7-9; J: TRBJ2-7; DNA: TGTGCCAGCAGCTTACTGGACAGCTCCTACGAGCAGTACTTC; CDR3: CASSLLDSSYEQYF
size: few; D: -; V: TRBV5-1; J: TRBJ2-1; DNA: TGCGCCAGCAGCTGGGCCCTAGCGAGGGATGAGCAGTTCTTC; CDR3: CASSWALARDEQFF
size: -; D: TRBD1; V: TRBV12-3/TRBV12-4; J: TRBJ2-1; DNA: TGTGCCAACAGTTACGGACAGGGTAGGAATGAGCAGTTCTTC; CDR3: CANSYGQGRNEQFF
size: many; D: -; V: TRBV6-1; J: TRBJ2-4; DNA: TGTGCCAGCGGCCGGGTTGCCAAAAACATTCAGTACTTC; CDR3: CASGRVAKNIQYF